The sequence of this TCR beta chain was determined in a study of human T cells and chemical hapten exposure. Findings and limits, study-wide: Controls had significantly fewer large CDR3 similarity clusters than were formed by expanded TCRs.

TCRdb reprocessed the RACE reads with MiXCR, giving one entry per CDR3 protein. The data show some 90,000 distinct CDR3 sequences, approximately 10% seen once. The CDR3 covers 13 residues. The V and J ends lost 4 bases and 7 bases, in that order; junction bases with no gene match: 7. CDR1 and CDR2 (germline): MNHEY, SVGAGI. Time point noted: patch test 3, about 24 weeks after DPC sensitization. Sample treatment: therapeutic diphenylcyclopropenone sensitization with weekly scalp DPC. In the case of this clonotype: Its antigen is not known.

The sequencing used whole blood, collected in connection with sensitization to the hapten diphenylcyclopropenone (DPC). V is TRBV6-5 and J is TRBJ2-7; 7 nucleotides line up with TRBD1. This receptor was taken from a woman aged 25 to 39 with alopecia areata. Some clones in this sample may be carry-over from other donors' samples. Written as DNA, the CDR3 is TGTGCCAGCAGTTCGTTGACAGGGAGAGAGCAGTACGTC. Its protein product is CASSSLTGREQYV.